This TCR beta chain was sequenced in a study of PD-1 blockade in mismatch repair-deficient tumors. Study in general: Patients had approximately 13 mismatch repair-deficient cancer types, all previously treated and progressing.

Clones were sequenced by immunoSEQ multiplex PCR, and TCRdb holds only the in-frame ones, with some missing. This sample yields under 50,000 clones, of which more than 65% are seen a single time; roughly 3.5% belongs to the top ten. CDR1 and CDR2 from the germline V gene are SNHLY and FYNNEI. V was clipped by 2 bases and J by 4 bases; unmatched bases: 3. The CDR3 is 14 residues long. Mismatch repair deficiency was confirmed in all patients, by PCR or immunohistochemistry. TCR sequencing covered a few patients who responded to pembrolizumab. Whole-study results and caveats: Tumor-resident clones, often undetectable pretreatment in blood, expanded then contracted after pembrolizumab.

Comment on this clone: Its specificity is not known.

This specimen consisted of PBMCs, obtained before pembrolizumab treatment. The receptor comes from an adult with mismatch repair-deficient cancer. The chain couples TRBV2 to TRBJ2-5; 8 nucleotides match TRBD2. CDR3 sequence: CASSERLAGETQYF. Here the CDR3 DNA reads TGTGCCAGCAGTGAACGGCTAGCGGGAGAGACCCAGTACTTC.